This TCR beta chain was retrieved from a study of Ad26.COV2.S vaccination and SARS-CoV-2 variants. This sample's treatment: roughly 19 received Ad26.COV2.S at low or high dose, single or two shots; 5 received placebo; per-sample allocation not given. Sampling took place 63 days after the first vaccine or placebo injection. Some clones are missing from TCRdb's copy, which holds only in-frame ones; the method was immunoSEQ multiplex PCR. The table shows almost 400,000 clones, with about nine tenths occurring only once. Per the germline V gene, CDR1 is MNHEY and CDR2 is SVGEGT. This CDR3 has 13 amino acids. Trimming pared 6 bases from V and 6 bases from J, leaving 13 bases between.

The clonotype originates from a person between 18 and 59 years old who received the Ad26.COV2.S COVID-19 vaccine or a placebo. The J gene is TRBJ2-3, the V gene TRBV6-2 or TRBV6-3; D call uncertain. The source was peripheral blood, collected in a trial of Ad26.COV2.S vaccine versus placebo. The CDR3 DNA sequence: TGTGCCAGCAGCTATCCCGCGGAGGATACGCAGTATTTT. Its protein product is CASSYPAEDTQYF.